This section outlines one T cell receptor (beta chain) sequence together with its context. The antigen is undetermined. RNA in amounts of about 0.5 to 1 ug was reverse transcribed with random hexamers. It was immunoSEQ multiplex PCR that amplified TCR beta CDR3 across 54 Vbeta and 13 Jbeta. MiXCR was run by TCRdb on the immunoSEQ multiplex PCR reads, yielding one entry per CDR3 protein. The table includes under 250,000 distinct CDR3 sequences, around 93% detected once. The data derive from a study of CD8 T cells in Susac syndrome. Study-level points and caveats: As the study acknowledged, the number of individuals who were part of its TCR sequencing and HLA analysis was relatively small.

CDR3 length: 17 amino acids. The germline gives CDR1 SGHNT, CDR2 YYREEE (reference sequence). V lost 4 bases and J lost 4; bases outside the gene matches: 6. This sequence was found in a human donor with Susac syndrome. Sequencing input: CD4+ T cells from PBMCs. This chain links TRBV5-4 with TRBJ2-3; 16 nucleotides agree with TRBD2. The CDR3 coding sequence is TGTGCCAGCAGCCGCGGGACTAGCGGGGGGGTGGCAGATACGCAGTATTTT. Protein sequence: CASSRGTSGGVADTQYF.